A selection of T cell receptor beta chains follows, all from one sample in a study of PD-1 blockade in classical Hodgkin lymphoma. Some clones are missing from TCRdb's copy, which holds only in-frame ones; the method was immunoSEQ multiplex PCR. This table has some 46,000 clones, 80% appearing once. This sample comprised peripheral blood mononuclear cells (PBMCs), obtained before the second cycle of nivolumab. These receptors were obtained from a human donor with classical Hodgkin lymphoma. Both conserved end residues are part of each CDR3. The D gene is left open where the match is weak. Expanded clones are given a class, and other clones once, few, many or no size at all.

abundance: NA
d_gene: NA
j_gene: TRBJ2-3
v_gene: TRBV19
CDR3aa: CASSIRARDTQYF
CDR3nt: TGTGCCAGTAGTATTCGCGCACGGGATACGCAGTATTTT

abundance: NA
d_gene: NA
j_gene: TRBJ2-1
v_gene: TRBV5-4
CDR3aa: CASSLLGGRFDEQFF
CDR3nt: TGTGCCAGCAGCTTGTTGGGGGGCAGGTTCGATGAGCAGTTCTTC

abundance: NA
d_gene: NA
j_gene: TRBJ2-1
v_gene: TRBV7-9
CDR3aa: CASSARGVLAVYNEQFF
CDR3nt: TGTGCCAGCAGCGCGAGAGGGGTACTAGCTGTGTACAATGAGCAGTTCTTC

abundance: NA
d_gene: TRBD2
j_gene: TRBJ2-2
v_gene: TRBV7-3
CDR3aa: CASSLGLAGGTGELFF
CDR3nt: TGTGCCAGCAGCTTAGGACTAGCGGGAGGTACCGGGGAGCTGTTTTTT

abundance: NA
d_gene: TRBD1
j_gene: TRBJ2-7
v_gene: TRBV5-6
CDR3aa: CASSSGTGNEQYF
CDR3nt: TGTGCCAGCAGCTCCGGGACAGGTAATGAGCAGTACTTC

abundance: NA
d_gene: TRBD1
j_gene: TRBJ1-2
v_gene: TRBV28
CDR3aa: CASSPTDREYGYTF
CDR3nt: TGTGCCAGCAGTCCAACGGACAGGGAGTATGGCTACACCTTC

abundance: few
d_gene: NA
j_gene: TRBJ1-1
v_gene: TRBV20-1
CDR3aa: CSAATSREAFF
CDR3nt: TGCAGTGCCGCGACAAGCCGAGAAGCTTTCTTT

abundance: NA
d_gene: NA
j_gene: TRBJ2-5
v_gene: TRBV5-1
CDR3aa: CASRLGSQETQYF
CDR3nt: TGCGCCAGCAGACTAGGGAGTCAAGAGACCCAGTACTTC

abundance: few
d_gene: TRBD1
j_gene: TRBJ1-2
v_gene: TRBV11-3
CDR3aa: CASSSLTGGHGYTF
CDR3nt: TGTGCCAGCAGCTCACTGACAGGGGGCCATGGCTACACCTTC

abundance: NA
d_gene: NA
j_gene: TRBJ1-2
v_gene: TRBV5-4
CDR3aa: CASSFIDNLSGYTF
CDR3nt: TGTGCCAGCAGCTTTATCGACAATCTCTCTGGCTACACCTTC

abundance: NA
d_gene: NA
j_gene: TRBJ1-1
v_gene: TRBV19
CDR3aa: CASSIGAGGPTEAFF
CDR3nt: TGTGCCAGTAGTATAGGGGCCGGGGGGCCCACTGAAGCTTTCTTT

abundance: NA
d_gene: NA
j_gene: TRBJ1-1
v_gene: TRBV2
CDR3aa: CASRLMNTEAFF
CDR3nt: TGTGCCAGCAGACTCATGAACACTGAAGCTTTCTTT

abundance: NA
d_gene: TRBD1
j_gene: TRBJ1-2
v_gene: TRBV7-2
CDR3aa: CASSLRTGNIYGYTF
CDR3nt: TGTGCCAGCAGCTTGCGGACAGGGAACATCTATGGCTACACCTTC

abundance: NA
d_gene: TRBD1
j_gene: TRBJ1-2
v_gene: TRBV27
CDR3aa: CASRPGQVYGYTF
CDR3nt: TGTGCCAGCAGACCTGGACAGGTCTATGGCTACACCTTC

abundance: NA
d_gene: NA
j_gene: TRBJ2-1
v_gene: TRBV9
CDR3aa: CASSTYDTEKQFF
CDR3nt: TGTGCCAGCAGCACCTATGATACCGAAAAGCAGTTCTTC

abundance: NA
d_gene: TRBD2
j_gene: TRBJ2-7
v_gene: TRBV19
CDR3aa: CASSLGTSGSYEQYF
CDR3nt: TGTGCCAGTAGTCTCGGGACTAGCGGGAGTTACGAGCAGTACTTC

abundance: NA
d_gene: NA
j_gene: TRBJ1-1
v_gene: TRBV13
CDR3aa: CASSLVFMTPSRETEAFF
CDR3nt: TGTGCCAGCAGCTTGGTTTTTATGACCCCATCCAGGGAAACTGAAGCTTTCTTT

abundance: NA
d_gene: TRBD1
j_gene: TRBJ1-2
v_gene: TRBV27
CDR3aa: CASSYSGGFPSGYTF
CDR3nt: TGTGCCAGCAGCTACTCAGGGGGCTTCCCCTCAGGCTACACCTTC

abundance: NA
d_gene: TRBD1
j_gene: TRBJ2-3
v_gene: TRBV5-1
CDR3aa: CASSLEQGASTDTQYF
CDR3nt: TGCGCCAGCAGCTTGGAACAGGGGGCCAGCACAGATACGCAGTATTTT

abundance: NA
d_gene: NA
j_gene: TRBJ1-2
v_gene: TRBV9
CDR3aa: CASRDDRPYGYTF
CDR3nt: TGTGCCAGCAGAGACGACAGGCCCTATGGCTACACCTTC

abundance: NA
d_gene: TRBD2
j_gene: TRBJ2-2
v_gene: TRBV12-5
CDR3aa: CASGLGGLVNTGELFF
CDR3nt: TGTGCTAGTGGTTTGGGGGGACTAGTAAACACCGGGGAGCTGTTTTTT

abundance: NA
d_gene: NA
j_gene: TRBJ2-2
v_gene: TRBV7-9
CDR3aa: CASSPTANTGELFF
CDR3nt: TGTGCCAGCAGCCCTACTGCGAACACCGGGGAGCTGTTTTTT

abundance: NA
d_gene: TRBD1
j_gene: TRBJ2-7
v_gene: TRBV5-4
CDR3aa: CASSLDRGEQYF
CDR3nt: TGTGCCAGCAGCTTGGACAGGGGCGAGCAGTACTTC

abundance: NA
d_gene: NA
j_gene: TRBJ2-4
v_gene: TRBV11-2
CDR3aa: CASSFPGLGTPSAQNIQYF
CDR3nt: TGTGCCAGCAGCTTCCCGGGACTCGGGACACCCTCTGCGCAAAACATTCAGTACTTC

abundance: many
d_gene: NA
j_gene: TRBJ1-2
v_gene: TRBV4-1
CDR3aa: CASSSPTVPYGYTF
CDR3nt: TGCGCCAGCAGCTCCCCGACAGTCCCCTATGGCTACACCTTC

abundance: once
d_gene: NA
j_gene: TRBJ2-4
v_gene: TRBV27
CDR3aa: CASSPLDPGAGLNF
CDR3nt: TGTGCCAGCAGCCCTTTGGATCCGGGGGCGGGGCTAAACTTC

abundance: NA
d_gene: TRBD1
j_gene: TRBJ2-3
v_gene: TRBV19
CDR3aa: CASSKKTGGVRDTQYF
CDR3nt: TGTGCCAGTAGTAAAAAGACAGGGGGCGTCAGGGATACGCAGTATTTT

abundance: many
d_gene: NA
j_gene: TRBJ2-2
v_gene: TRBV5-4
CDR3aa: CASSWGTGELFF
CDR3nt: TGTGCCAGCAGCTGGGGTACCGGGGAGCTGTTTTTT

abundance: NA
d_gene: NA
j_gene: TRBJ1-4
v_gene: TRBV6-1
CDR3aa: CASTPRGGVGEKLFF
CDR3nt: TGTGCCAGCACTCCACGGGGGGGCGTAGGGGAAAAACTGTTTTTT

abundance: NA
d_gene: NA
j_gene: TRBJ1-1
v_gene: TRBV5-1
CDR3aa: CASSLGAGLPEAFF
CDR3nt: TGCGCCAGCAGCTTAGGTGCAGGGCTCCCTGAAGCTTTCTTT

abundance: NA
d_gene: NA
j_gene: TRBJ1-1
v_gene: TRBV4-2
CDR3aa: CASSLGDGAETGAFF
CDR3nt: TGTGCCAGCAGCCTCGGGGACGGGGCCGAAACCGGAGCTTTCTTT

abundance: NA
d_gene: NA
j_gene: TRBJ1-3
v_gene: TRBV6-5
CDR3aa: CASSLGQISGNTIYF
CDR3nt: TGTGCCAGCAGTTTAGGACAGATCTCTGGAAACACCATATATTTT

abundance: NA
d_gene: NA
j_gene: TRBJ1-4
v_gene: TRBV28
CDR3aa: CASSSPAGGGEKLFF
CDR3nt: TGTGCCAGCAGTTCCCCAGCGGGAGGGGGAGAAAAACTGTTTTTT

abundance: once
d_gene: NA
j_gene: TRBJ2-1
v_gene: TRBV7-3
CDR3aa: CASSLSGGTYNEQFF
CDR3nt: TGTGCCAGCAGCTTAAGCGGCGGGACCTACAATGAGCAGTTCTTC

abundance: NA
d_gene: TRBD1
j_gene: TRBJ2-6
v_gene: TRBV5-1
CDR3aa: CASSEGTGPSGANVLTF
CDR3nt: TGCGCCAGCAGCGAAGGGACAGGTCCCTCTGGGGCCAACGTCCTGACTTTC

abundance: NA
d_gene: NA
j_gene: TRBJ1-2
v_gene: TRBV6-6
CDR3aa: CASSLLPTAGDGYTF
CDR3nt: TGTGCCAGCAGTTTACTCCCGACAGCCGGAGACGGCTACACCTTC

abundance: NA
d_gene: NA
j_gene: TRBJ1-5
v_gene: TRBV5-4
CDR3aa: CASSLGGAEGNQPQHF
CDR3nt: TGTGCCAGCAGCTTGGGTGGGGCCGAGGGCAATCAGCCCCAGCATTTT

abundance: once
d_gene: TRBD2
j_gene: TRBJ2-1
v_gene: TRBV5-1
CDR3aa: CASRLLAGGFNEQFF
CDR3nt: TGCGCCAGCAGGCTACTAGCGGGAGGTTTCAATGAGCAGTTCTTC

abundance: NA
d_gene: TRBD1
j_gene: TRBJ1-2
v_gene: TRBV5-6
CDR3aa: CASSAQGDYGYTF
CDR3nt: TGTGCCAGCAGCGCCCAGGGGGACTATGGCTACACCTTC

abundance: once
d_gene: NA
j_gene: TRBJ1-5
v_gene: TRBV6-1
CDR3aa: CASTEETANQPQHF
CDR3nt: TGTGCCAGCACCGAGGAGACAGCCAATCAGCCCCAGCATTTT

abundance: few
d_gene: NA
j_gene: TRBJ1-2
v_gene: TRBV28
CDR3aa: CASMVNLGRGNYGYTF
CDR3nt: TGTGCCAGCATGGTCAATCTGGGCCGAGGAAACTATGGCTACACCTTC

abundance: NA
d_gene: NA
j_gene: TRBJ1-2
v_gene: TRBV18
CDR3aa: CASSPQGIHGYTF
CDR3nt: TGTGCCAGCTCACCTCAGGGAATCCATGGCTACACCTTC

abundance: NA
d_gene: TRBD1
j_gene: TRBJ1-2
v_gene: TRBV28
CDR3aa: CASSLGQQLYGYTF
CDR3nt: TGTGCCAGCAGTTTGGGACAGCAACTCTATGGCTACACCTTC

abundance: NA
d_gene: NA
j_gene: TRBJ2-4
v_gene: TRBV30
CDR3aa: CAWSISGRNIQYF
CDR3nt: TGTGCCTGGAGTATTTCGGGCAGGAACATTCAGTACTTC